This TCR beta chain comes out of a study of graft-versus-host responses after intestinal transplantation (dated by TCRdb to the early 2020s). For the study in its entirety: Recipients received multivisceral, liver-intestinal, or isolated intestinal transplants. A cohort of about 26 intestinal transplant recipients, including one retransplant, was enrolled, and 3 patients lacking pretransplant specimens were excluded. Graft-versus-host and host-versus-graft alloreactive T cell clones were tracked in the graft, circulation and bone marrow after intestinal transplantation using bulk TCR-beta CDR3 sequencing. Every recipient was given anti-thymocyte globulin induction, followed by about three years of maintenance tacrolimus and steroids. To identify alloreactive clones, pre-transplant mixed lymphocyte reaction products were sequenced and compared with unstimulated pre-transplant donor and recipient T cells. Samples from a few later patients were sequenced in-house on an Illumina MiSeq with MiXCR processing rather than by the commercial service. A peak of at least 4% donor T cells among recipient peripheral blood mononuclear cells was the definition used for donor T cell macrochimerism. Study-wide findings and limitations: GvH clones were detected in recipient bone marrow, and some appeared earlier in ileal mucosa or blood, consistent with an intestinal mucosal origin. In patients with donor T cell macrochimerism, the allografts had high GvH to HvG T cell clonal ratios. The relatively low number and heterogeneity of intestinal transplant patients limited the conclusions. Peak levels of circulating GvH clones were associated with declines in HvG clones early after transplant.

A word on this clone: Its target antigen remains unknown. No quality values exist for individual bases; no much larger clone is one base distant.

Inclusive of the bounding cysteine and phenylalanine, the CDR3 is 14 residues long. Only the CDR3 region is kept as DNA, spanning 42 bases read in frame from base 1. CDR1 and CDR2 are drawn from the germline V gene: MRHNA, SNTAGT. After removal of 8 bases from V and 1 base from J, the junction retains 7 bases not matched to a gene. The label giving this sample's time point can be read as: postoperative day 105 after intestinal transplantation (dayNNNN = postoperative day). Dithiothreitol, EDTA incubations and collagenase D digestion were used to isolate intraepithelial and lamina propria lymphocytes from graft specimens. Bulk TCR-beta sequencing was performed on serial intestinal graft biopsy specimens collected as late as 600 days after transplant. The library relied on the immunoSEQ multiplex PCR assay. For most patients, high-throughput TCR-beta CDR3 sequencing of genomic DNA was performed by Adaptive Biotechnologies. Concerning the study's data processing: Adaptive's ImmunoSEQ software supplied the TCR sequencing data for around 17 patients, while MiXCR and VDJtools were used to process a few other patients. CDR3 nucleotide sequences shared between donor and recipient were removed because the origin of such sequences could not be assigned. At least 2-fold expansion over unstimulated cells and a minimum CFSE-low frequency of 0.002% (template counts) or 0.001% (read counts) were required for clones to be classified as alloreactive. Mappable clones were those detected in sequenced pre-transplant spleen, lymph node, or MLR CFSE-low populations of the donor or recipient. The cumulative frequency of alloreactive clones was calculated as a percentage of all sequences, weighted by copy number. The table comes from immuneACCESS by way of TCRdb, which keeps in-frame sequences with V and J called. Part of the clones is missing from these tables; in studies checked, under half for an unresolved V gene and the rest for unknown reasons. The D gene and trimming were derived from the DNA, and the V and J assignments and clone size from that table. Here the sample has 4,000 to 4,500 clones; 75% to 90% occur a single time. The biggest ten clones account for 7.2% of the sample.

This chain is built from TRBV6-4 and TRBJ1-1; 7 nucleotides in the junction match TRBD1. This clonotype originated in a human patient who received an intestinal transplant, so some T cells may come from the graft donor. Sequenced material: ileum tissue, taken 105 days after intestinal transplantation. CDR3 region: CASGSRDRNTEAFF. The DNA sequence is as follows: TGTGCCAGCGGGTCCCGGGACAGGAACACTGAAGCTTTCTTT.